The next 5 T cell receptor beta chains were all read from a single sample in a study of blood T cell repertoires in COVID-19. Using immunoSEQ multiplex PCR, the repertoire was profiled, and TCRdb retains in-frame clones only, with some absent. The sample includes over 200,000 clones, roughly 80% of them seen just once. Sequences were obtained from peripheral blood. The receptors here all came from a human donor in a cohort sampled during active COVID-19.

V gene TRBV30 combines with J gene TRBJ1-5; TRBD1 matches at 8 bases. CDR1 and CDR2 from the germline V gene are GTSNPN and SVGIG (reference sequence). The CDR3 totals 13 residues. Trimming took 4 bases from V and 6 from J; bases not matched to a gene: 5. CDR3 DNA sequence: TGTGCCTGGACAGGGGGCTTAGGTCAGCCCCAGCATTTT. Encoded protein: CAWTGGLGQPQHF.

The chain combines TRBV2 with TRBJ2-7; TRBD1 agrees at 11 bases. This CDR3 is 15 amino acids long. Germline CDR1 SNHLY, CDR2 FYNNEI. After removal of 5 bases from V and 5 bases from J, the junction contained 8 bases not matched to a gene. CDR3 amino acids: CASSPDRGRGHEQYF. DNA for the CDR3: TGTGCCAGCAGTCCGGACAGGGGGCGAGGCCACGAGCAGTACTTC.

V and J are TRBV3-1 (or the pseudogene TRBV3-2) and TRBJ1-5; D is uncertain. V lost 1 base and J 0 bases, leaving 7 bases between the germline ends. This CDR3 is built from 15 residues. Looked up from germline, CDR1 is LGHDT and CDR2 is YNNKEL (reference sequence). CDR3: CASSQGGDSNQPQHF. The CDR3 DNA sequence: TGTGCCAGCAGCCAAGGCGGGGATAGCAATCAGCCCCAGCATTTT.

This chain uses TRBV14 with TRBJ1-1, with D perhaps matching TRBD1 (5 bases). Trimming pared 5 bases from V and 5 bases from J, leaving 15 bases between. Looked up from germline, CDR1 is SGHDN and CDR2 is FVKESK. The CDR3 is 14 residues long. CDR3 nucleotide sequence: TGTGCCAGCAGCATCCAGGGTTTCGGAACTGAAGCTTTCTTT. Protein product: CASSIQGFGTEAFF.

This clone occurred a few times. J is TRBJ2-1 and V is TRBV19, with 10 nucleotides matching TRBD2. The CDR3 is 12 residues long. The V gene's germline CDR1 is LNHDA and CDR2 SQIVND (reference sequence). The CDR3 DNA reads TGTGCTAGCGGACTAGCGGACAATGAGCAGTTCTTC. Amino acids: CASGLADNEQFF.